Shown below are 28 T cell receptor beta chains from a single sample sequenced in a study of blood T cell repertoires in COVID-19. Clones were sequenced by immunoSEQ multiplex PCR, and TCRdb holds only the in-frame ones, with some missing. This repertoire shows a few hundred thousand clones, approximately 90% found once; its top ten account for about 6.1%. Sequenced sample: PBMCs or T cells enriched from blood (not recorded which). The receptors come from a woman aged 40 to 50 who had recovered from COVID-19.

This clone was seen a handful of times. CDR3 residues: CAAALIGSLTTGELFF. In DNA, the CDR3 is TGTGCCGCAGCACTGATCGGGAGTTTAACGACCGGGGAGCTGTTTTTT. The rearrangement joins TRBV27 to TRBJ2-2; tentatively, D is TRBD2 (6 bases). The CDR3 consists of 16 residues. Germline CDR1 reads MNHEY; CDR2 reads SMNVEV (reference sequence). Between the trimmed V and J ends, which lost 11 bases and 5 bases, there was a span of 24 bases.

The rearrangement links TRBV5-1 to TRBJ1-2; 8 bases align to TRBD1. Germline-derived CDR1 and CDR2 are SGHRS and YFSETQ. This CDR3 contains 15 residues. Unmatched junction bases numbered 8, after V lost 1 base and J lost 6 bases. The CDR3 DNA is TGCGCCAGCAGCTTGTTGCAGGGGGCCCTGGATGGCTACACCTTC. It codes for CASSLLQGALDGYTF.

This clone was seen more than once but under ten times. CDR3 coding DNA: TGCGCCAGCAGCCAAGATCCCCTTGCTAACTATGGCTACACCTTC. Protein sequence: CASSQDPLANYGYTF. The chain couples TRBV4-3 to TRBJ1-2; D is unclear. Trimming took 0 bases from V and 0 from J, leaving 8 bases between them. Germline lookup yields CDR1 LGHNA and CDR2 YSLEER. The CDR3 length is 15 residues.

The chain couples TRBV7-2 to TRBJ2-6, with TRBD1 as a possible D gene (6 bases). Germline V gives CDR1 SGHTA, CDR2 FQGNSA. Trimming removed 1 base at V and 0 bases at J, with 16 bases between. The CDR3 extends over 19 amino acids. This chain's CDR3 is CASSLVGQVVFSGANVLTF. The CDR3 coding sequence is TGTGCCAGCAGCTTAGTGGGACAAGTAGTCTTCTCTGGGGCCAACGTCCTGACTTTC.

J is TRBJ1-1 and V is TRBV29-1; D not certain. Germline CDR1 SQVTM, CDR2 ANQGSEA. The CDR3 is 16 residues long. V was pared by 5 bases and J by 1 base, with 20 bases between. Here the CDR3 reads CSVKVRLAPENTEAFF. The CDR3 nucleotides are TGCAGCGTTAAGGTGAGGCTTGCTCCGGAGAACACTGAAGCTTTCTTT.

The chain is built from TRBV7-2 and TRBJ1-1; possibly TRBD1 for D (5 bases). In germline, CDR1 is SGHTA, CDR2 FQGNSA. The V and J ends lost 4 bases and 6 bases respectively, with 6 bases between them. The CDR3 is made up of 11 amino acids. CDR3 sequence reads: CASSSRAEAFF. The CDR3 nucleotides read TGTGCCAGCAGCTCCAGGGCTGAAGCTTTCTTT.

V is TRBV30 and J is TRBJ1-6; possible D gene TRBD1, 6 bases. The CDR3 totals 13 residues. The ends were cut back, 0 bases at V and 9 bases at J, with 9 bases in the middle. CDR1 is GTSNPN, CDR2 SVGIG, per germline (reference sequence). The chain's CDR3 is CAWSVQGVSPLHF. In DNA form, the CDR3 reads TGTGCCTGGAGTGTACAGGGAGTTTCACCCCTCCACTTT.

The chain has TRBV5-1 and TRBJ2-1, with TRBD2 matching 8 bases. V lost 2 bases and J lost 9; bases outside the gene matches: 10. Germline V gives CDR1 SGHRS, CDR2 YFSETQ. The CDR3 consists of 15 residues. CDR3 DNA sequence: TGCGCCAGCAGCTTCTTCACTAGCGGTGGGGGTGAGCAGTTCTTC. Protein sequence: CASSFFTSGGGEQFF.

This clone appeared a few times. This chain connects TRBV7-2 to TRBJ2-1; 7 bases line up with TRBD1. The CDR3 has 13 residues. Germline CDR1 reads SGHTA; CDR2 reads FQGNSA. The V and J ends lost 3 bases and 6 bases, in that order; junction bases with no gene match: 2. CDR3 protein: CASSLGQFNEQFF. In nucleotides, the CDR3 is TGTGCCAGCAGCTTGGGACAGTTCAATGAGCAGTTCTTC. Full variable domain (remainder filled in from reference TRBV7-2 and TRBJ2-1): GAGVSQSPSNKVTEKGKDVELRCDPISGHTALYWYRQSLGQGLEFLIYFQGNSAPDKSGLPSDRFSAERTGGSVSTLTIQRTQQEDSAVYLCASSLGQFNEQFFGPGTRLTVL.

This clone was seen once. The rearrangement joins TRBV4-3 to TRBJ1-2, with no clear D. From germline, CDR1 is LGHNA and CDR2 YSLEER. Trimming removed 4 bases from V and 4 bases from J, with 16 bases in between. The CDR3 is 15 amino acids. The CDR3 sequence is CASSPGTGWSYGYTF. The CDR3 coding sequence is TGCGCCAGCAGCCCAGGAACGGGATGGAGCTATGGCTACACCTTC.

This CDR3 is CASSLGDSGGEQYF. The DNA of the CDR3 is TGCGCCAGCAGCTTGGGAGACAGTGGTGGGGAGCAGTACTTC. The chain joins TRBV5-1 to TRBJ2-7; possible D gene TRBD1, 5 bases. The V end was cut by 0 bases, the J end by 7 bases, with 14 bases between. The CDR3 is 14 amino acids. The germline V gene encodes CDR1 SGHRS and CDR2 YFSETQ.

J is TRBJ2-7 and V is TRBV18, with D perhaps matching TRBD2 (6 bases). The CDR3 length is 16 residues. Germline CDR1 KGHSH, CDR2 LQKENI. V lost 6 bases and J 2 bases, leaving 20 bases between the germline ends. CDR3 sequence reads: CASSPTSRAPPYEQYF. CDR3 DNA: TGTGCCAGCTCTCCGACTAGTCGGGCCCCCCCCTACGAGCAGTACTTC.

This chain uses TRBV27 with TRBJ2-2, with D uncertain. Deletions cut 7 bases from V and 0 bases from J, with 12 bases between. This CDR3 comprises 15 residues. In germline, CDR1 is MNHEY, CDR2 SMNVEV (reference sequence). Written as DNA, the CDR3 is TGTGCCAGCACGAGGTACACCGCGAACACCGGGGAGCTGTTTTTT. It yields the protein CASTRYTANTGELFF.

The genes are TRBV4-3 and TRBJ2-7, with 9 bases identical to TRBD1. From germline, CDR1 is LGHNA and CDR2 YSLEER. The CDR3 extends over 17 amino acids. V shed 0 bases and J 0 bases; nucleotides not matched to a gene: 6. As DNA, the CDR3 is TGCGCCAGCAGCCAAGATCATGGGACAGGGTCCTCCTACGAGCAGTACTTC. This translates into CASSQDHGTGSSYEQYF.

V is TRBV6-6 and J is TRBJ1-2; D is unclear. Trimming shortened V by 2 bases and J by 4 bases, and 5 bases separated the two germline ends. CDR3 length equals 12 residues. Germline-derived CDR1 and CDR2 are MNHNY and SVGAGI (reference sequence). CDR3 sequence reads: CASSYRSYGYTF. CDR3 DNA sequence: TGTGCCAGCAGTTACCGGTCCTATGGCTACACCTTC.

The chain employs TRBV5-1 and TRBJ2-1; perhaps TRBD2 as D (5 bases). With 4 bases removed from V and 12 bases from J, the gap between germline ends came to 14 bases. In germline, CDR1 is SGHRS, CDR2 YFSETQ. There are 12 residues in the CDR3. The chain's CDR3 is CASSEPPSGQFF. CDR3 bases: TGCGCCAGCAGCGAACCCCCAAGCGGGCAGTTCTTC.

This chain uses TRBV9 with TRBJ2-2; 9 bases align to TRBD1. CDR3 length: 16 amino acids. Germline CDR1 reads SGDLS; CDR2 reads YYNGEE. The J segment lost 5 bases and the V segment lost 2 bases, leaving 7 bases of the junction unmatched. The CDR3 reads CASSVTGQGWTGELFF. The CDR3 coding sequence is TGTGCCAGCAGCGTGACGGGACAGGGTTGGACCGGGGAGCTGTTTTTT.

A note on this clone: A junction boundary mismatches the germline segment, possibly from a read error. The rearrangement links TRBV20-1 to TRBJ2-7; 11 bases fit TRBD2. This CDR3 is 12 amino acids long. Germline V gene sequence: CDR1 DFQATT, CDR2 SNEGSKA (reference sequence). The CDR3 loop reads CSASFGTTSGTF. The CDR3 nucleotides read TGCAGTGCTAGTTTTGGTACGACTAGCGGGACCTTC.

The chain couples TRBV11-2 to TRBJ1-1; 11 nucleotides line up with TRBD1. V shed 5 bases and J 4 bases; nucleotides not matched to a gene: 9. The germline V gene encodes CDR1 SGHAT and CDR2 FQNNGV. This CDR3 has 16 amino acids. This CDR3 reads CASSAGTGGTATEAFF. As DNA, the CDR3 is TGTGCCAGCAGCGCCGGGACAGGGGGTACGGCCACTGAAGCTTTCTTT.

This rearrangement joins TRBV3-1 (or the pseudogene TRBV3-2) to TRBJ1-1; D gene unclear. Germline CDR1 is LGHDT and CDR2 is YNNKEL (reference sequence). Deletions cut 4 bases from V and 1 base from J, with 7 bases between. This CDR3 contains 13 residues. CDR3 DNA sequence: TGTGCCAGCAGCCCCCGACAGAACACTGAAGCTTTCTTT. Translation gives CASSPRQNTEAFF.

This chain links TRBV19 with TRBJ2-1; 12 bases align to TRBD2. J was trimmed by 6 bases and V by 3 bases; bases with no gene match: 6. The CDR3 extends over 16 amino acids. CDR1 and CDR2 from the germline V gene are LNHDA and SQIVND (reference sequence). The CDR3 DNA reads TGTGCCAGTAGTATCGCTAGCGGGAGGGCCTTCAATGAGCAGTTCTTC. It specifies CASSIASGRAFNEQFF. The full variable domain, in which reference TRBV19 and TRBJ2-1 provide the parts outside the CDR3, is DGGITQSPKYLFRKEGQNVTLSCEQNLNHDAMYWYRQDPGQGLRLIYYSQIVNDFQKGDIAEGYSVSREKKESFPLTVTSAQKNPTAFYLCASSIASGRAFNEQFFGPGTRLTVL.

The J gene is TRBJ2-2, the V gene TRBV5-6; D is uncertain. CDR3 length: 13 residues. The V gene's germline CDR1 is SGHDT and CDR2 YYEEEE. V was cut by 0 bases and J by 6 bases, with 6 bases left in between. The CDR3 coding sequence is TGTGCCAGCAGCTTGGTGTCCTCCGGGGAGCTGTTTTTT. Its protein product is CASSLVSSGELFF. The full variable domain, with the rest looked up from reference TRBV5-6 and TRBJ2-2, is DAGVTQSPTHLIKTRGQQVTLRCSPKSGHDTVSWYQQALGQGPQFIFQYYEEEERQRGNFPDRFSGHQFPNYSSELNVNALLLGDSALYLCASSLVSSGELFFGEGSRLTVL.

The chain couples TRBV7-9 to TRBJ1-4; maybe TRBD1 (5 bases). With 4 bases removed from V and 2 bases from J, the gap between germline ends came to 8 bases. This CDR3 has 14 residues. Germline values: CDR1 SEHNR, CDR2 FQNEAQ (reference sequence). The CDR3 loop reads CASSSGTTNEKLFF. As DNA, the CDR3 is TGTGCCAGCAGCTCAGGGACTACTAATGAAAAACTGTTTTTT. Variable domain in full (rest from reference TRBV7-9 and TRBJ1-4): DTGVSQNPRHKITKRGQNVTFRCDPISEHNRLYWYRQTLGQGPEFLTYFQNEAQLEKSRLLSDRFSAERPKGSFSTLEIQRTEQGDSAMYLCASSSGTTNEKLFFGSGTQLSVL.

V and J are TRBV2 and TRBJ1-6, with no clear D. This CDR3 is built from 14 residues. CDR1 is SNHLY, CDR2 FYNNEI, per germline. The V end was cut by 2 bases, the J end by 10 bases, with 12 bases between. The CDR3 DNA reads TGTGCCAGCAGTGAACAGGCGAGAAACTCACCCCTCCACTTT. This encodes CASSEQARNSPLHF.

The V and J genes are TRBV27 and TRBJ1-4; maybe TRBD1 (6 bases). Germline V CDR1 and CDR2: MNHEY, SMNVEV (reference sequence). V was shortened by 9 bases and J by 7 bases, with 24 bases between the two germline ends. The CDR3 extends over 16 amino acids. CDR3 sequence reads: CASYEGKRGIGEKLFF. For the CDR3, the DNA is TGTGCCAGTTATGAGGGGAAGAGGGGGATTGGTGAAAAACTGTTTTTT. The full variable domain, its missing parts supplied by reference TRBV27 and TRBJ1-4, is EAQVTQNPRYLITVTGKKLTVTCSQNMNHEYMSWYRQDPGLGLRQIYYSMNVEVTDKGDVPEGYKVSRKEKRNFPLILESPSPNQTSLYFCASYEGKRGIGEKLFFGSGTQLSVL.

CDR3 protein: CASSLEQGAGEQYF. Here the CDR3 DNA reads TGTGCCAGCAGCTTGGAACAGGGGGCCGGCGAGCAGTACTTC. The J gene is TRBJ2-7, the V gene TRBV5-4; 9 bases agree with TRBD1. V dropped 0 bases and J dropped 6; count of bases not matched to a gene: 4. Germline V lookup: CDR1 SGHNT, CDR2 YYREEE (reference sequence). The CDR3 covers 14 residues. The full variable domain, with the rest looked up from reference TRBV5-4 and TRBJ2-7, is ETGVTQSPTHLIKTRGQQVTLRCSSQSGHNTVSWYQQALGQGPQFIFQYYREEENGRGNFPPRFSGLQFPNYSSELNVNALELDDSALYLCASSLEQGAGEQYFGPGTRLTVT.

The chain has TRBV30 and TRBJ1-3, with a weak D call TRBD1 (6 bases). V lost 5 bases, J lost 0 bases, and 14 bases lay in between. The CDR3 sequence is 15 residues long. Germline lookup yields CDR1 GTSNPN and CDR2 SVGIG (reference sequence). CDR3 DNA: TGTGCCTGGGTCCCACAGGACAGCTCTGGAAACACCATATATTTT. This translates into CAWVPQDSSGNTIYF.

This clone was seen only once. J is TRBJ2-3 and V is TRBV2, with 9 bases identical to TRBD2. The CDR3 sequence is 15 residues long. The V gene's germline CDR1 is SNHLY and CDR2 FYNNEI. V shed 4 bases, J shed 5 bases, and the junction held 7 bases outside the gene matches. The CDR3: CASSVLAGVGDTQYF. CDR3 bases: TGTGCCAGCAGTGTATTAGCGGGAGTAGGAGATACGCAGTATTTT.